The T cell receptor beta chain under discussion was sequenced for a study of cytomegalovirus exposure and HLA in healthy donors. The overall study: An analysis done earlier identified roughly 120 million unique TCR beta sequences from around 180 million T cells.

Worth noting for this clone: Its antigen is unknown.

Broader study findings: Sequencing likely generated an artifact that appeared as a cluster of highly shared sequence variants. Among the most significant clusters, several appeared linked to common viral pathogens in a later analysis.

Healthy bone marrow donors made up the donor group. The PCR ran on 60 Vbeta and 13 Jbeta primers. The method was immunoSEQ multiplex PCR; TCRdb's version includes in-frame clones alone and lacks a portion of them. The table includes about 140,000 clones, around 79% detected once. The CDR3 sequence is 18 residues long. The germline CDR1 and CDR2 sequences are MNHNS and SASEGT. The V and J ends lost 0 bases and 4 bases, in that order; junction bases with no gene match: 10. This clonotype originated in a woman in her fifties or sixties in good health and CMV-seropositive. The rearrangement links TRBV6-1 to TRBJ2-7, with 12 bases that match TRBD2. The specimen sequenced was PBMCs. The CDR3, as DNA: TGTGCCAGCAGTGAAGCATCCCTAGCGGGGGGGCTAGGGTACGAGCAGTACTTC. Translating gives CASSEASLAGGLGYEQYF.